Below are 25 T cell receptor beta chains sequenced from a single sample in a study of blood T cells in healthy people across ages. Primers used in a second PCR of roughly 6 to 12 cycles were a sample-barcoded 5' primer and a J-beta primer mix. TCRdb analysed the 5' RACE reads with MiXCR anew, one entry per CDR3 protein. The sample carries 1.5 million to 2 million distinct CDR3 sequences, 30% to 40% recorded once. The sequenced sample consisted of blood. These receptors came from a human donor in good health.

CDR3: CASSFGREKGTQYF. CDR3 in DNA: TGTGCCAGCAGCTTCGGGCGAGAGAAGGGGACCCAGTACTTC. V usage is TRBV7-2 and J usage is TRBJ2-5; D unclear. Trimming took off 3 bases at V and 7 bases at J, with 15 bases between the two ends. This CDR3 contains 14 residues. Germline assignment: CDR1 SGHTA and CDR2 FQGNSA.

This clonotype has just a few counts. The chain couples TRBV29-1 to TRBJ1-2; D is perhaps TRBD1 (5 bases). The CDR3 runs 14 residues. The germline CDR1 and CDR2 sequences are SQVTM and ANQGSEA. Deletions cut 7 bases from V and 6 bases from J, with 21 bases between. In DNA, the CDR3 is TGCAGCGCTGAGAGACAGATTTTTACCAATGGCTACACCTTC. This gives the protein CSAERQIFTNGYTF.

This clonotype has a count of ten or more. The chain recombines TRBV29-1 with TRBJ2-3, with TRBD1 matching over 10 bases. The CDR3 contains 14 residues. V dropped 6 bases and J dropped 5; count of bases not matched to a gene: 8. Germline V gene data show CDR1 as SQVTM and CDR2 as ANQGSEA. The CDR3 region is CSVLRDRGGDTQYF. The CDR3, as DNA: TGCAGCGTCCTCCGGGACAGGGGTGGAGATACGCAGTATTTT.

This clonotype appeared a few times. This chain uses TRBV12-3 or TRBV12-4 with TRBJ2-3; 7 bases are a match to TRBD1. There are 14 residues in the CDR3. Trimming removed 6 bases from V and 4 bases from J; junction bases left unmatched: 7. The CDR3 loop is CASRRDSIPDTQYF. As DNA, the CDR3 is TGTGCCAGCAGAAGGGACAGCATTCCAGATACGCAGTATTTT.

This clonotype was detected only a few times. The chain links TRBV2 to TRBJ2-7, with 9 positions matching TRBD2. In germline, CDR1 is SNHLY, CDR2 FYNNEI. The CDR3 contains 15 residues. Germline trimming cut 7 bases from V and 0 bases from J; bases unmatched to any gene: 7. As DNA, the CDR3 is TGTGCCAGCATTCGACCGGGACTAGCCTCCTACGAGCAGTACTTC. Its protein product is CASIRPGLASYEQYF.

This chain's CDR3 is CASSQGGQGAGEQYF. The CDR3 DNA sequence: TGCGCCAGCAGCCAAGGAGGACAGGGGGCTGGGGAGCAGTACTTC. This sequence joins TRBV4-1 and TRBJ2-7, with 11 nucleotides matching TRBD1. The CDR3 runs 15 residues. The germline V gene has CDR1 MGHRA and CDR2 YSYEKL. V shed 1 base and J 7 bases; nucleotides not matched to a gene: 6.

Only a few counts were recorded for this clonotype. The genes are TRBV4-3 and TRBJ2-1; a weak D match, TRBD2 (5 bases). With 4 bases removed from V and 7 bases from J, the gap between germline ends came to 17 bases. CDR1 and CDR2 from the germline V gene are LGHNA and YSLEER. The CDR3 has 15 amino acids. CDR3 DNA sequence: TGCGCCAGCAGCCGAGAGAGCCGACCGGGGAATGAGCAGTTCTTC. It codes for CASSRESRPGNEQFF.

The rearrangement joins TRBV5-1 to TRBJ2-5; the match to TRBD2 covers 12 bases. Per the germline V gene, CDR1 is SGHRS and CDR2 is YFSETQ. Trimming at V came to 3 bases and at J to 3 bases, leaving 12 bases not matched to a gene. This CDR3 contains 18 residues. The chain's CDR3 is CASSSGLAGRQTEETQYF. As DNA, the CDR3 is TGCGCCAGCAGCTCCGGACTAGCGGGGCGCCAGACCGAAGAGACCCAGTACTTC.

The rearrangement links TRBV7-9 to TRBJ2-4, with D maybe TRBD1 (5 bases). With the DNA end fitting TRBJ2-7 better, the J assignment may be wrong. Germline CDR1 and CDR2: SEHNR and FQNEAQ (reference sequence). The CDR3 loop spans 14 amino acids. CDR3 sequence: CASSLIIQGGEQYF. DNA for the CDR3: TGTGCCAGCAGCTTAATCATCCAGGGCGGCGAGCAGTACTTC.

This clonotype was detected only a few times. The chain's CDR3 is CASSFGATNQPQHF. The CDR3 DNA reads TGTGCCAGCAGTTTTGGGGCGACTAATCAGCCCCAGCATTTT. The chain employs TRBV12-3 or TRBV12-4 and TRBJ1-5, with a tentative D call TRBD1 (5 bases). The length of the CDR3 is 14 residues. Between the trimmed V and J ends, which lost 3 bases and 4 bases, there was a span of 10 bases.

The DNA of the CDR3 is TGTGCCAGCAGTTGGGACACGGAGAACACTGAAGCTTTCTTT. It encodes CASSWDTENTEAFF. The chain joins TRBV6-5 to TRBJ1-1, with a possible D match to TRBD1 (6 bases). The CDR3 length is 14 residues. The V gene lost 4 bases and the J gene lost 1 base, with 10 bases spanning the gap. Germline V gene lookup returns CDR1 MNHEY and CDR2 SVGAGI.

This chain joins TRBV29-1 and TRBJ2-5; TRBD2 aligns across 10 bases. Germline V CDR1 and CDR2: SQVTM, ANQGSEA. Losses at the gene ends were 7 bases for V and 5 bases for J; bases not matched to a gene: 7. The CDR3 sequence is 13 residues long. CDR3 protein: CSASQRGGETQYF. The CDR3 DNA reads as TGCAGCGCTTCCCAGCGGGGGGGGGAGACCCAGTACTTC.

This chain uses TRBV7-2 with TRBJ1-6; D not certain. The V end was cut by 5 bases, the J end by 7 bases, with 9 bases between. Germline V lookup: CDR1 SGHTA, CDR2 FQGNSA. The CDR3 runs to 13 residues. In DNA form, the CDR3 reads TGTGCCAGCAGCCGGGCAGCCAATTCACCCCTCCACTTT. Translating it yields CASSRAANSPLHF.

The chain uses TRBV3-1 and TRBJ2-7; unclear D gene. V dropped 0 bases and J dropped 3 bases, with 24 bases sitting between them. The CDR3 runs 19 residues. Germline V lookup: CDR1 LGHDT, CDR2 YNNKEL (reference sequence). The CDR3 nucleotides are TGTGCCAGCAGCCAAGACCGGGTAGGCCCCCGAAGGTCTATCTACGAGCAGTACTTC. Translated, it gives CASSQDRVGPRRSIYEQYF.

The rearrangement uses TRBV7-9 and TRBJ2-7; possible D gene TRBD1, 6 bases. The CDR3 is 16 amino acids. V was clipped by 5 bases and J by 0 bases, with 17 bases between them. The germline gives CDR1 SEHNR, CDR2 FQNEAQ (reference sequence). The CDR3 DNA sequence: TGTGCCAGCAGCCTCATAGGGGGAGTTGGCTCCTACGAGCAGTACTTC. Translating gives CASSLIGGVGSYEQYF.

The rearrangement uses TRBV12-3 or TRBV12-4 and TRBJ2-7; 9 positions match TRBD1. The junction had 6 bases not matched to a gene; V was cut back by 6 bases and J by 6 bases. This CDR3 has 13 residues. The CDR3 region has the DNA TGTGCCAGCAGATTTACAGGGGGCGGCGAGCAGTACTTC. This encodes CASRFTGGGEQYF.

As DNA, the CDR3 is TGCAGTGCTAGAGAGGGGGGGGAATCCACAGATACGCAGTATTTT. Translating it yields CSAREGGESTDTQYF. This sequence joins TRBV20-1 and TRBJ2-3; 7 bases align to TRBD2. The length of the CDR3 is 15 residues. The germline gives CDR1 DFQATT, CDR2 SNEGSKA (reference sequence). V was clipped by 0 bases and J by 2 bases; unmatched bases: 5.

Only a few counts were recorded for this clonotype. CDR3 nucleotides: TGCGCCAGCAGCCAAGGAGGGCTAGCGGGGGGCTACGAGCAGTACTTC. This gives the protein CASSQGGLAGGYEQYF. J is TRBJ2-7 and V is TRBV4-3; 11 bases fit TRBD2. Germline lookup yields CDR1 LGHNA and CDR2 YSLEER. CDR3 length: 16 residues. The V and J ends lost 1 base and 3 bases, in that order; junction bases with no gene match: 5.

This clonotype was seen a single time. A much larger clone lies a single base off, so this may be a read error. The V gene is TRBV10-3, the J gene TRBJ2-5; maybe TRBD1 (5 bases). The CDR3 runs 13 residues. Germline V gene data show CDR1 as ENHRY and CDR2 as SYGVKD. This CDR3 is CTISVSGQETQYF. The CDR3 DNA is TGTACCATCAGTGTTTCAGGGCAAGAGACCCAGTACTTC.

The rearrangement links TRBV15 to TRBJ2-4; unclear D gene. The J call may be wrong; the DNA end is better matched by TRBJ2-7. The CDR3 length is 14 residues. From germline, CDR1 is LNHNV and CDR2 YYDKDF (reference sequence). CDR3 loop: CATSLTEATYEQYF. DNA of the CDR3: TGTGCCACCAGCCTCACAGAAGCAACCTACGAGCAGTACTTC.

This chain uses TRBV4-1 with TRBJ2-5; D remains unclear. The J call may be incorrect, as the DNA end agrees better with TRBJ2-7. The CDR3 totals 12 residues. Germline V gene lookup returns CDR1 MGHRA and CDR2 YSYEKL. The CDR3 sequence: CASSQPEDEQYF. The CDR3 bases are TGCGCCAGCAGCCAGCCCGAGGACGAGCAGTACTTC.

The chain uses TRBV4-2 and TRBJ1-2; tentative D call: TRBD1 (5 bases). The CDR3 contains 18 residues. With 3 bases removed from V and 2 bases from J, the gap between germline ends came to 22 bases. Germline CDR1 is LGHNA and CDR2 is YNFKEQ. The CDR3: CASSHLLEWGEENYGYTF. DNA of the CDR3: TGTGCCAGCAGCCATCTCTTGGAGTGGGGGGAAGAGAACTATGGCTACACCTTC.

The J gene is TRBJ2-7, the V gene TRBV4-2; TRBD2 aligns across 10 bases. The assigned J gene may be wrong: the sequence end matches TRBJ2-5 better. Germline values: CDR1 LGHNA, CDR2 YNFKEQ. This CDR3 contains 17 residues. The CDR3: CASSHRERGGHRGTQYF. The CDR3 DNA is TGTGCCAGCAGCCACCGAGAGCGGGGGGGCCATAGGGGGACCCAGTACTTC.

This clonotype was detected many times. The junction departs from germline at one end; a sequencing error may be responsible. The chain has TRBV5-1 and TRBJ2-3; D is perhaps TRBD1 (6 bases). The germline CDR1 and CDR2 sequences are SGHRS and YFSETQ. The CDR3 runs to 14 residues. The CDR3 bases are TGTGCCAGCAGCTCAACAGGGAGCACAGATACGCAGTATTTT. Amino acid sequence: CASSSTGSTDTQYF.

This clonotype was observed a handful of times. The gene calls are TRBV7-2 and TRBJ2-7; TRBD1 matches at 8 bases. Germline V CDR1 and CDR2: SGHTA, FQGNSA. This CDR3 region has 15 residues. The trim removed 5 bases at V and 5 bases at J, leaving 11 bases unmatched. Written as DNA, the CDR3 is TGTGCCAGCAGCGCCCAACAGGGGGGAGAGAACGAGCAGTACTTC. Its protein is CASSAQQGGENEQYF.